These 30 T cell receptor beta chains share one sample of origin, sequenced in a study of cytomegalovirus exposure and HLA in healthy donors. Researchers ran the PCR with 60 Vbeta and 13 Jbeta primers. Assay: immunoSEQ multiplex PCR; the TCRdb copy retains only in-frame clones and omits some. Counted here are 70,000 to 85,000 clones, roughly 60% occurring once; the ten biggest clones make up over 5.5%. Material for sequencing was PBMCs. All receptors derive from a young man in good health and CMV-seropositive.

This chain's CDR3 is CASSQGTGSSYEQYF. In DNA form, the CDR3 reads TGCGCCAGCAGCCAAGGGACAGGTAGCTCCTACGAGCAGTACTTC. V usage is TRBV4-3 and J usage is TRBJ2-7; 7 bases line up with TRBD1. V lost 1 base, J lost 0 bases, and 3 bases stayed unmatched. Per germline, CDR1 LGHNA and CDR2 YSLEER. This CDR3 is 15 amino acids long.

The gene calls are TRBV19 and TRBJ2-5; TRBD2 matches 9 bases. The J call may not be correct, given that the DNA end is closer to TRBJ2-7. The germline CDR1 and CDR2 sequences are LNHDA and SQIVND (reference sequence). The CDR3 is 14 amino acids. The DNA for the CDR3 is TGTGCCAGTAGTAATAGCGGGAGCCCCTACGAGCAGTACTTC. This translates into CASSNSGSPYEQYF.

This chain links TRBV7-8 with TRBJ2-5; 7 bases fit TRBD1. The CDR3 consists of 17 residues. Per germline, CDR1 SGHVS and CDR2 FQNEAQ. V trimming: 2 bases; J trimming: 4 bases; junction bases outside the gene matches: 13. In nucleotides, the CDR3 is TGTGCCAGCAGCTTAAGGCCAACAGGGGTAAAGGGAGAGACCCAGTACTTC. It yields the protein CASSLRPTGVKGETQYF.

This clone turned up a few times. One junction end disagrees with the germline gene, perhaps due to a read error. The chain combines TRBV7-8 with TRBJ2-3; 8 nucleotides match TRBD2. Germline V gene lookup returns CDR1 SGHVS and CDR2 FQNEAQ. This CDR3 comprises 14 residues. The CDR3 nucleotides are TGTGCCAGCACCTCGAGGTGGGGACTAGGCCGAAAACATTTT. Its protein product is CASTSRWGLGRKHF. The full variable domain, rest sourced from reference TRBV7-8 and TRBJ2-3, is GAGVSQSPRYKVAKRGQDVALRCDPISGHVSLFWYQQALGQGPEFLTYFQNEAQLDKSGLPSDRFFAERPEGSVSTLKIQRTQQEDSAVYLCASTSRWGLGRKHFGPGTRLTVL.

The table lists this clone with a few counts. CDR3 DNA sequence: TGTGCCAGCAGCCGGACAGGCGACCGTGTGGAGCTGTTTTTT. This gives the protein CASSRTGDRVELFF. The V call is TRBV7-7, the J call TRBJ2-2; 7 positions agree with TRBD1. V shed 5 bases, J shed 10 bases, and the junction held 10 bases outside the gene matches. The CDR3 spans 14 residues. The germline CDR1 and CDR2 sequences are SSHAT and FNYEAQ (reference sequence).

This clone was found a few times. This chain uses TRBV28 with TRBJ1-1; the D gene is possibly TRBD1 (6 bases). V was pared by 4 bases and J by 2 bases, with 14 bases between. The germline gives CDR1 MDHEN, CDR2 SYDVKM. The CDR3 is 15 residues long. The CDR3 reads CASSSLYRVNTEAFF. The CDR3 DNA reads TGTGCCAGCAGTTCCCTCTACAGGGTTAACACTGAAGCTTTCTTT. The complete variable domain, with remaining parts taken from reference TRBV28 and TRBJ1-1, reads DVKVTQSSRYLVKRTGEKVFLECVQDMDHENMFWYRQDPGLGLRLIYFSYDVKMKEKGDIPEGYSVSREKKERFSLILESASTNQTSMYLCASSSLYRVNTEAFFGQGTRLTVV.

This chain joins TRBV6-5 and TRBJ2-7; 7 positions agree with TRBD1. CDR3 length equals 16 residues. CDR1 is MNHEY, CDR2 SVGAGI, per germline. With 0 bases clipped from V and 0 bases from J, the junction kept 5 bases outside the gene matches. Written as DNA, the CDR3 is TGTGCCAGCAGTTACTCCCGGACAGGCAGCTCCTACGAGCAGTACTTC. Translating gives CASSYSRTGSSYEQYF.

This sequence joins TRBV28 and TRBJ1-2; 10 bases align to TRBD1. The V and J ends lost 5 bases and 0 bases, in that order; junction bases with no gene match: 21. The CDR3 length is 21 residues. Germline V lookup: CDR1 MDHEN, CDR2 SYDVKM. For the CDR3, the DNA is TGTGCCAGCAGTCCAAGGGCCATGGGAGGACAGGGGGAAATTTCTAACTATGGCTACACCTTC. It yields the protein CASSPRAMGGQGEISNYGYTF.

The rearrangement joins TRBV4-2 to TRBJ2-1, with D possibly being TRBD1 (6 bases). The CDR3 sequence is 16 residues long. The V gene's germline CDR1 is LGHNA and CDR2 YNFKEQ. Trimming shortened V by 0 bases and J by 3 bases, and 12 bases separated the two germline ends. The CDR3: CASSQEKDRRYNEQFF. CDR3 in DNA: TGTGCCAGCAGCCAAGAGAAGGACAGACGCTACAATGAGCAGTTCTTC.

The CDR3 DNA sequence: TGTGCCACCAGCCTGAGAGCGGGAGGTCAAGAGACCCAGTACTTC. Translated, it gives CATSLRAGGQETQYF. The chain couples TRBV15 to TRBJ2-5, with 9 bases that match TRBD2. Germline CDR1 and CDR2: LNHNV and YYDKDF (reference sequence). The CDR3 sequence is 15 residues long. J lost 2 bases, V lost 5 bases, and 6 bases had no gene match.

The gene calls are TRBV29-1 and TRBJ2-7; TRBD1 matches at 9 bases. The CDR3 extends over 15 amino acids. V gave up 4 bases and J gave up 5 bases; unmatched junction bases: 12. CDR1 and CDR2 from the germline V gene are SQVTM and ANQGSEA. The CDR3 DNA reads as TGCAGCGTTGCCCGAACCGGGACAGGGCACGACGAGCAGTACTTC. Its protein is CSVARTGTGHDEQYF.

V is TRBV14 and J is TRBJ1-2, with a possible D match to TRBD1 (5 bases). The germline V and J ends were trimmed by 2 bases and 5 bases, with 9 bases remaining between them. Per germline, CDR1 SGHDN and CDR2 FVKESK. The CDR3 sequence is 13 residues long. In DNA, the CDR3 is TGTGCCAGCAGCCAATGGCAGGGATATGGCTACACCTTC. The encoded protein is CASSQWQGYGYTF. The complete variable domain, with remaining parts taken from reference TRBV14 and TRBJ1-2, reads EAGVTQFPSHSVIEKGQTVTLRCDPISGHDNLYWYRRVMGKEIKFLLHFVKESKQDESGMPNNRFLAERTGGTYSTLKVQPAELEDSGVYFCASSQWQGYGYTFGSGTRLTVV.

In regard to this clone: One end of the junction fails to match germline, which may point to a read error. V gene TRBV7-7 combines with J gene TRBJ2-1; 10 bases map to TRBD2. Germline-derived CDR1 and CDR2 are SSHAT and FNYEAQ (reference sequence). There are 14 residues in the CDR3. CDR3 bases: TGTGCTAGCAGCCTTAGCGGGAGGTCCAATGAGCAGTTCTTC. Protein: CASSLSGRSNEQFF.

Only a few counts were recorded for this clone. The chain recombines TRBV19 with TRBJ1-4; TRBD1 matches 9 bases. The CDR3 loop spans 14 amino acids. Trimming cost V 6 bases and J 5 bases; bases outside gene matches: 4. The germline V gene encodes CDR1 LNHDA and CDR2 SQIVND (reference sequence). This CDR3 reads CASRRQGENEKLFF. The CDR3 DNA is TGTGCCAGTAGGCGACAGGGGGAGAATGAAAAACTGTTTTTT.

This clone came up a few times. The gene calls are TRBV18 and TRBJ2-2, with a tentative D call TRBD2 (5 bases). This CDR3 is 16 amino acids long. V was clipped by 0 bases and J by 7 bases, with 15 bases between them. CDR1 and CDR2 from the germline V gene are KGHSH and LQKENI. CDR3: CASSPPVSGKGGELFF. The DNA for the CDR3 is TGTGCCAGCTCACCACCTGTCTCGGGGAAAGGCGGGGAGCTGTTTTTT.

The DNA of the CDR3 is TGCGCCAGCAGTCAGGGGGAAACCTATGGCTACACCTTC. Translating gives CASSQGETYGYTF. This chain links TRBV5-1 with TRBJ1-2; TRBD1 agrees at 7 bases. V gave up 5 bases and J gave up 4 bases; unmatched junction bases: 5. Germline assignment: CDR1 SGHRS and CDR2 YFSETQ. The CDR3 runs to 13 residues.

The sample holds a few counts of this clone. V is TRBV6-5 and J is TRBJ2-2, with D maybe TRBD1 (5 bases). Germline lookup yields CDR1 MNHEY and CDR2 SVGAGI. V was clipped by 0 bases and J by 4 bases, with 9 bases between them. The CDR3 is made up of 15 amino acids. As DNA, the CDR3 is TGTGCCAGCAGTTACTCCAGGGTGGGCACCGGGGAGCTGTTTTTT. It codes for CASSYSRVGTGELFF.

This chain joins TRBV4-1 and TRBJ1-6; TRBD1 matches 11 bases. The germline gives CDR1 MGHRA, CDR2 YSYEKL. The junction had 5 bases not matched to a gene; V was cut back by 3 bases and J by 7 bases. This CDR3 region has 16 residues. DNA for the CDR3: TGCGCCAGCAGCCAGATGGACAGGGGGCACAATTCACCCCTCCACTTT. This sequence encodes CASSQMDRGHNSPLHF.

The chain uses TRBV7-9 and TRBJ2-7; TRBD1 agrees at 8 bases. V dropped 3 bases and J dropped 3; count of bases not matched to a gene: 4. The CDR3 loop spans 14 amino acids. Germline CDR1 is SEHNR and CDR2 is FQNEAQ (reference sequence). The CDR3 reads CASSFGGQDYEQYF. Written as DNA, the CDR3 is TGTGCCAGCAGCTTCGGGGGACAGGACTACGAGCAGTACTTC.

The sample holds a few counts of this clone. The chain is built from TRBV6-1 and TRBJ1-4; 8 nucleotides match TRBD1. V was clipped by 0 bases and J by 11 bases; unmatched bases: 8. There are 15 residues in the CDR3. CDR1 MNHNS and CDR2 SASEGT come from the germline V gene. The CDR3 reads CASSEAWPGGLKLFF. CDR3 DNA: TGTGCCAGCAGTGAAGCTTGGCCAGGGGGCCTGAAACTGTTTTTT.

The J gene is TRBJ2-5, the V gene TRBV25-1; 7 bases match TRBD2. The J call may be in error: the DNA end matches TRBJ2-7 better. The germline V gene has CDR1 MGHDK and CDR2 SYGVNS. This CDR3 is built from 16 residues. Here the CDR3 DNA reads TGTGCCAGCAGTAAGGGAATGGGGCGGGGGACGGGCGAGCAGTACTTC. It yields the protein CASSKGMGRGTGEQYF.

This clone showed up just a few times. The chain combines TRBV5-6 with TRBJ1-1, with TRBD1 matching 8 bases. In germline, CDR1 is SGHDT, CDR2 YYEEEE. Unmatched junction bases numbered 8, after V lost 2 bases and J lost 5 bases. The CDR3 has 15 residues. The CDR3 spells CASSFGRGRGTEAFF. The DNA of the CDR3 is TGTGCCAGCAGCTTCGGCAGGGGGCGGGGGACTGAAGCTTTCTTT.

The V gene is TRBV7-9, the J gene TRBJ2-2, with TRBD2 matching over 7 bases. Trimming at V came to 1 base and at J to 7 bases, leaving 9 bases not matched to a gene. This CDR3 is 16 amino acids long. The V gene's germline CDR1 is SEHNR and CDR2 FQNEAQ (reference sequence). As DNA, the CDR3 is TGTGCCAGCAGCTTAGGGTGGCGGGAGCGGTACGGGGAGCTGTTTTTT. It codes for CASSLGWRERYGELFF.

The chain combines TRBV5-4 with TRBJ2-2, with 7 bases matching TRBD1. J lost 6 bases, V lost 4 bases, and 3 bases had no gene match. CDR1 is SGHNT, CDR2 YYREEE, per germline (reference sequence). The CDR3 totals 13 residues. The CDR3 coding sequence is TGTGCCAGCAGCCGCGACAGGGCCGGGGAGCTGTTTTTT. This gives the protein CASSRDRAGELFF.

This chain uses TRBV25-1 with TRBJ2-7; D remains ambiguous. The germline CDR1 and CDR2 sequences are MGHDK and SYGVNS. CDR3 length equals 13 residues. The V gene lost 2 bases and the J gene lost 0 bases, with 5 bases spanning the gap. As DNA, the CDR3 is TGTGCCAGCAGTGAAGGCAACTCCTACGAGCAGTACTTC. Residues: CASSEGNSYEQYF.

The chain is built from TRBV4-3 and TRBJ2-7; 11 bases map to TRBD2. The CDR3 runs 15 residues. The J segment lost 3 bases and the V segment lost 3 bases, leaving 4 bases of the junction unmatched. Germline CDR1 and CDR2: LGHNA and YSLEER. CDR3 amino acids: CASSHGTSGGYEQYF. CDR3 nucleotides: TGCGCCAGCAGCCACGGAACTAGCGGGGGCTACGAGCAGTACTTC.

The chain uses TRBV28 and TRBJ2-2; D not certain. In germline, CDR1 is MDHEN, CDR2 SYDVKM. The CDR3 totals 15 residues. V was shortened by 5 bases and J by 2 bases, with 12 bases between the two germline ends. DNA for the CDR3: TGTGCCAGCAGTCCCGGGTCACAAAACACCGGGGAGCTGTTTTTT. This encodes CASSPGSQNTGELFF. Filled out from reference TRBV28 and TRBJ2-2, the complete variable domain reads DVKVTQSSRYLVKRTGEKVFLECVQDMDHENMFWYRQDPGLGLRLIYFSYDVKMKEKGDIPEGYSVSREKKERFSLILESASTNQTSMYLCASSPGSQNTGELFFGEGSRLTVL.

The chain has TRBV6-1 and TRBJ2-7, with D hard to call. V shed 6 bases and J shed 2 bases, with 5 bases lying between them. The CDR3 is made up of 11 amino acids. From germline, CDR1 is MNHNS and CDR2 SASEGT. CDR3 in amino acids: CASSSAYEQYF. The CDR3 region has the DNA TGTGCCAGCAGCTCAGCCTACGAGCAGTACTTC.

The genes are TRBV5-1 and TRBJ1-2, with TRBD1 matching 7 bases. The junction had 5 bases not matched to a gene; V was cut back by 3 bases and J by 3 bases. The CDR3 sequence is 14 residues long. CDR1 is SGHRS, CDR2 YFSETQ, per germline. The CDR3 bases are TGCGCCAGCAGCTACACCGGGACAGACTATGGCTACACCTTC. As protein: CASSYTGTDYGYTF.

The rearrangement uses TRBV5-1 and TRBJ2-3, with TRBD1 matching over 7 bases. The CDR3 is 15 residues long. Germline V gene sequence: CDR1 SGHRS, CDR2 YFSETQ. The V segment lost 0 bases and the J segment 3 bases; nucleotides outside the gene matches: 4. The CDR3 loop reads CASSLAGQVTDTQYF. CDR3 sequence (DNA): TGCGCCAGCAGCTTGGCTGGACAGGTTACAGATACGCAGTATTTT.